This is a list of T cell receptor beta chains from one sample in a study of T cells expressing NK-cell markers. Following a re-call of the 5' RACE reads, TCRdb has one entry per CDR3 protein and lacks DNA. This sample's table has about 390,000 distinct CDR3 sequences. Sample: blood T cells: a sorted CD56 or NKG2C T cell subset, CD4+ or CD8+ T cells, or bulk PBMC T cells (not recorded which). Receptors were obtained from a woman aged 45-59 years in good health. CDR3s include the opening cysteine and the closing phenylalanine or tryptophan.

J gene | V gene | CDR3 protein
TRBJ2-5 | TRBV5-1 | CASMAGTHQETQYF
TRBJ2-1 | TRBV5-1 | CASSSGLAGGPRGEQFF
TRBJ2-7 | TRBV19 | CASSMALAGSEQYF
TRBJ2-4 | TRBV7-8 | CASSLSRTGLAKNIQYF
TRBJ2-1 | TRBV12-3/TRBV12-4 | CASSFSEYNEQFF
TRBJ2-7 | TRBV4-1 | CASKWPGSGEQYF
TRBJ2-3 | TRBV9 | CASSQTLRGRALDTQYF
TRBJ2-3 | TRBV20-1 | CSARVPGVSTDTQYF
TRBJ2-2 | TRBV6-1 | CASISTSGDTGELFF
TRBJ2-2 | TRBV11-2 | CASTQSGFTNTGELFF
TRBJ1-2 | TRBV2 | CARDGADNYGYTF
TRBJ2-6 | TRBV24-1 | CATEGTGANVLTF
TRBJ2-1 | TRBV3-1 | CASSQAGGRYNEQFF
TRBJ2-1 | TRBV10-3 | CAISEGLSYNEQFF
TRBJ2-1 | TRBV12-3/TRBV12-4 | CASSLIGLAGSFNNEQFF
TRBJ2-1 | TRBV7-9 | CASSLEMREGDYNEQFF
TRBJ1-5 | TRBV30 | CAWSRGDNQPQHF
TRBJ1-2 | TRBV14 | CASSHEQGYGYTF
TRBJ2-3 | TRBV18 | CASSPLAAQTSTDTQYF
TRBJ1-1 | TRBV12-3/TRBV12-4 | CASTLGWLGTEAFF
TRBJ2-2 | TRBV24-1 | CATGRTGGTGELFF
TRBJ2-3 | TRBV2 | CASSEGGGITDTQYF
TRBJ2-1 | TRBV2 | CAKRLAGSYNEQFF
TRBJ1-1 | TRBV12-3/TRBV12-4 | CASSLRTGSMNTEAFF
TRBJ2-7 | TRBV15 | CATSKSGGTYEQYF
TRBJ2-3 | TRBV20-1 | CSASELAPATQYF
TRBJ2-1 | TRBV29-1 | CSVDVTGAYNEQFF
TRBJ2-2 | TRBV18 | CASSPRDRGPGTGELFF
TRBJ2-3 | TRBV5-1 | CASRDGTSTDTQFF
TRBJ2-1 | TRBV29-1 | CSARQPRVEQFF
TRBJ2-5 | TRBV20-1 | CSARGERLAGQKVAQYF
TRBJ1-2 | TRBV5-1 | CASSVEGNGNYGYTF
TRBJ2-1 | TRBV7-3 | CASSGEAYNEQFF
TRBJ2-5 | TRBV29-1 | CSVGAGGPETQYF
TRBJ2-1 | TRBV19 | CASSIGISYNEQFF